A single sample gave rise to the 7 T cell receptor beta chains below, sequenced in a study of blood T cell repertoires in COVID-19. The method was immunoSEQ multiplex PCR; TCRdb's version includes in-frame clones alone and lacks a portion of them. This table has hundreds of thousands of clones, about nine tenths appearing once. The sample taken for sequencing was peripheral blood. These TCRs come from a woman aged 25 to 39 with active or convalescent COVID-19.

The chain links TRBV12-3 or TRBV12-4 to TRBJ1-1, with 8 bases aligning to TRBD1. The V segment lost 6 bases and the J segment 8 bases; nucleotides outside the gene matches: 8. This CDR3 contains 13 residues. CDR3 amino acids: CASREQGGKEAFF. The DNA for the CDR3 is TGTGCCAGCAGGGAACAGGGGGGGAAAGAAGCTTTCTTT.

The CDR3 loop reads CASSLTTYNEQFF. The CDR3 nucleotides are TGTGCCAGCAGCCTAACGACCTACAATGAGCAGTTCTTC. The chain joins TRBV5-6 to TRBJ2-1, with D hard to call. Germline lookup yields CDR1 SGHDT and CDR2 YYEEEE. The CDR3 covers 13 residues. V dropped 4 bases and J dropped 2 bases, with 7 bases sitting between them.

The chain links TRBV5-1 to TRBJ1-1, with 9 bases identical to TRBD1. CDR3 size: 15 residues. J gave up 4 bases and V 4 bases, and 8 bases lay outside the gene matches. Germline values: CDR1 SGHRS, CDR2 YFSETQ. CDR3 coding DNA: TGCGCCAGCAGCCCCGCTCCGGGACAGGGCACTGAAGCTTTCTTT. Amino acid sequence: CASSPAPGQGTEAFF.

CDR3 sequence reads: CASSLAAGGNYGYTF. The CDR3 nucleotides are TGTGCCAGCAGCTTGGCCGCAGGGGGTAACTATGGCTACACCTTC. The chain couples TRBV5-5 to TRBJ1-2, with 7 nucleotides matching TRBD1. Germline V gene lookup returns CDR1 SGHKS and CDR2 YYEKEE (reference sequence). Trimming cost V 0 bases and J 1 base; bases outside gene matches: 3. The CDR3 length is 15 residues. Full variable domain (missing parts from reference TRBV5-5 and TRBJ1-2): DAGVTQSPTHLIKTRGQQVTLRCSPISGHKSVSWYQQVLGQGPQFIFQYYEKEERGRGNFPDRFSARQFPNYSSELNVNALLLGDSALYLCASSLAAGGNYGYTFGSGTRLTVV.

Turning to this clone: No conserved phenylalanine or tryptophan is present at the end of the CDR3, so a read error is the likely explanation. Because the CDR3's place on the DNA is in doubt, the DNA is left out and the CDR3 is given as listed by TCRdb. J is TRBJ1-1 and V is TRBV12-3 or TRBV12-4; the D call of TRBD1 is as the table states it, not checked on the DNA. Termini included, the CDR3 measures 13 amino acids. The CDR3 protein is CASSSPGGTGFIL.

The chain recombines TRBV5-1 with TRBJ1-1; 9 bases are shared with TRBD1. The germline V gene encodes CDR1 SGHRS and CDR2 YFSETQ. This CDR3 contains 18 residues. V shed 0 bases, J shed 6 bases, and the junction held 15 bases outside the gene matches. The CDR3 region has the DNA TGCGCCAGCAGCTTGGTACCACAGGGGGCAGTGAGTGAAGCTGAAGCTTTCTTT. Translating it yields CASSLVPQGAVSEAEAFF.

DNA for the CDR3: TGTGCCAGCAGAGACTACAGCGCTCTGAACACTGAAGCTTTCTTT. Protein sequence: CASRDYSALNTEAFF. The V call is TRBV2, the J call TRBJ1-1; D remains ambiguous. CDR1 is SNHLY and CDR2 is FYNNEI in the germline V gene. The CDR3 runs to 15 residues. Trimming removed 6 bases at V and 0 bases at J, with 14 bases between.